These 21 T cell receptor beta chains came from one sample sequenced in a study of blood T cell repertoires in COVID-19. The protocol was immunoSEQ multiplex PCR, while the TCRdb copy is restricted to in-frame clones and leaves out a portion. This table holds about 200,000 clones, almost 85% found once. The sample was peripheral blood. The receptors were gathered from a human donor with acute or convalescent COVID-19. The donor label of this sample is uncertain.

This rearrangement joins TRBV7-9 to TRBJ1-1, with 10 bases that match TRBD1. The length of the CDR3 is 14 residues. Germline-derived CDR1 and CDR2 are SEHNR and FQNEAQ (reference sequence). The ends lost 5 bases at V and 3 bases at J; junction bases unmatched: 3. The CDR3 region is CASSRQGAHTEAFF. The CDR3 bases are TGTGCCAGCAGCCGACAGGGGGCGCACACTGAAGCTTTCTTT.

This clone was detected once. V is TRBV19 and J is TRBJ2-1; no reliable D call. Germline values: CDR1 LNHDA, CDR2 SQIVND (reference sequence). This CDR3 spans 15 amino acids. V was trimmed by 3 bases and J by 2 bases, leaving 11 bases between them. CDR3 nucleotide sequence: TGTGCCAGTAGTATTAGCCCGATTCCCTACAATGAGCAGTTCTTC. It yields the protein CASSISPIPYNEQFF.

This clone was detected once. The V and J genes are TRBV5-8 and TRBJ1-5; D is perhaps TRBD1 (6 bases). The CDR3 spans 15 residues. The germline V gene encodes CDR1 SGHTS and CDR2 YDEGEE. Trimming stripped 6 bases from V and 0 bases from J, with 13 bases between. The CDR3 spells CASTKQGYSNQPQHF. The DNA for the CDR3 is TGTGCCAGCACCAAACAGGGTTATAGCAATCAGCCCCAGCATTTT.

The chain recombines TRBV24-1 with TRBJ2-1, with no clear D. Germline CDR1 KGHDR, CDR2 SFDVKD. The CDR3 covers 11 residues. V shed 1 base and J shed 10 bases, with 4 bases lying between them. CDR3 DNA: TGTGCCACCAGTGATTTAGCGGAGCAGTTCTTC. This codes for CATSDLAEQFF.

Notes on this clone: This sample includes further DNA sequences coding for the same CDR3. The chain uses TRBV3-1 (or the pseudogene TRBV3-2) and TRBJ2-7; D is perhaps TRBD2 (6 bases). Germline CDR1 LGHDT, CDR2 YNNKEL (reference sequence). This CDR3 is 15 amino acids long. Between the trimmed V and J ends, which lost 1 base and 2 bases, there was a span of 12 bases. CDR3: CASSQGGTGAYEQYF. The CDR3 DNA sequence: TGTGCCAGCAGCCAAGGGGGGACGGGGGCCTACGAGCAGTACTTC.

V is TRBV27 and J is TRBJ2-5; 7 bases align to TRBD2. Looked up from germline, CDR1 is MNHEY and CDR2 is SMNVEV (reference sequence). Unmatched junction bases numbered 22, after V lost 3 bases and J lost 6 bases. The length of the CDR3 is 19 residues. DNA for the CDR3: TGTGCCAGCAGTTTTGAGCGGGTGGTCGGGCGGGAGAGTCTAAAGACCCAGTACTTC. Encoded protein: CASSFERVVGRESLKTQYF.

V gene TRBV4-1 combines with J gene TRBJ1-6, with 8 bases lining up with TRBD1. The CDR3 has 20 amino acids. J gave up 5 bases and V 1 base, and 16 bases lay outside the gene matches. The germline gives CDR1 MGHRA, CDR2 YSYEKL. CDR3 nucleotide sequence: TGCGCCAGCAGCCAAGGGGGATACGACAGGGGAAGGGCGAATAATTCACCCCTCCACTTT. This gives the protein CASSQGGYDRGRANNSPLHF.

The chain is built from TRBV18 and TRBJ1-1, with D possibly matching TRBD1 (5 bases). Trimming removed 5 bases from V and 0 bases from J, with 10 bases in between. Germline V gives CDR1 KGHSH, CDR2 LQKENI. This CDR3 is built from 14 residues. CDR3 coding DNA: TGTGCCAGCTCAGAGACAGCTATGAACACTGAAGCTTTCTTT. It translates to CASSETAMNTEAFF.

The chain is built from TRBV27 and TRBJ1-4; 7 bases match TRBD1. The CDR3 runs 15 residues. With 4 bases clipped from V and 5 bases from J, the junction kept 7 bases outside the gene matches. Germline-derived CDR1 and CDR2 are MNHEY and SMNVEV (reference sequence). The CDR3 region is CASSSAGTANEKLFF. The DNA of the CDR3 is TGTGCCAGCAGTTCCGCCGGGACAGCAAATGAAAAACTGTTTTTT.

The chain uses TRBV6-5 and TRBJ2-1; D may be TRBD2 (7 bases). Germline CDR1 MNHEY, CDR2 SVGAGI. CDR3 length: 14 amino acids. V was cut by 6 bases and J by 6 bases, with 15 bases left in between. This CDR3 reads CASRMGGGGNEQFF. In DNA form, the CDR3 reads TGTGCCAGCAGGATGGGAGGGGGTGGCAATGAGCAGTTCTTC.

In this sample, this clone turned up a few times. The chain couples TRBV5-1 to TRBJ1-1; D unresolved. The CDR3 consists of 14 residues. Germline V gene sequence: CDR1 SGHRS, CDR2 YFSETQ. V was trimmed by 0 bases and J by 0 bases, leaving 6 bases between them. The CDR3 region has the DNA TGCGCCAGCAGCTTGGAGAGTATGAACACTGAAGCTTTCTTT. Translation gives CASSLESMNTEAFF.

The chain couples TRBV6-5 to TRBJ2-3; 8 nucleotides agree with TRBD2. The ends lost 7 bases at V and 5 bases at J; junction bases unmatched: 8. Germline V gene lookup returns CDR1 MNHEY and CDR2 SVGAGI. CDR3 length: 14 residues. Written as DNA, the CDR3 is TGTGCCAGCATCGGCGGGAGGTTGGGAGATACGCAGTATTTT. It yields the protein CASIGGRLGDTQYF.

V is TRBV6-5 and J is TRBJ1-1; the match to TRBD1 covers 7 bases. The CDR3 sequence is 15 residues long. V dropped 6 bases and J dropped 0; count of bases not matched to a gene: 7. Germline CDR1 is MNHEY and CDR2 is SVGAGI. The CDR3 region is CASSRDRPMNTEAFF. Written as DNA, the CDR3 is TGTGCCAGCAGCCGGGACAGACCGATGAACACTGAAGCTTTCTTT.

The chain joins TRBV7-8 to TRBJ1-4, with a weak D call TRBD1 (5 bases). Trimming pared 2 bases from V and 2 bases from J, leaving 9 bases between. Germline CDR1 reads SGHVS; CDR2 reads FQNEAQ. The CDR3 has 15 amino acids. CDR3 protein: CASSLRAGTNEKLFF. CDR3 DNA: TGTGCCAGCAGCTTAAGGGCAGGGACTAATGAAAAACTGTTTTTT.

The J gene is TRBJ2-7, the V gene TRBV9; D is possibly TRBD1 (7 bases). Trimming pared 4 bases from V and 2 bases from J, leaving 16 bases between. The CDR3 is 15 amino acids. The V gene's germline CDR1 is SGDLS and CDR2 YYNGEE. This CDR3 reads CASSLGQGGTYEQYF. CDR3 coding DNA: TGTGCCAGCAGCTTGGGCCAGGGGGGCACCTACGAGCAGTACTTC. The variable domain in full, with the rest retrieved from reference TRBV9 and TRBJ2-7, is DSGVTQTPKHLITATGQRVTLRCSPRSGDLSVYWYQQSLDQGLQFLIQYYNGEERAKGNILERFSAQQFPDLHSELNLSSLELGDSALYFCASSLGQGGTYEQYFGPGTRLTVT.

In its sample, this clone was seen a few times. The chain has TRBV3-1 (or the pseudogene TRBV3-2) and TRBJ2-3, with TRBD1 identical over 10 bases. The CDR3 has 16 amino acids. V lost 2 bases to trimming and J lost 4 bases; unmatched junction nucleotides: 6. CDR1 is LGHDT, CDR2 YNNKEL, per germline (reference sequence). This chain's CDR3 is CASSQHRDRGADTQYF. CDR3 coding DNA: TGTGCCAGCAGCCAACACCGGGACAGGGGCGCAGATACGCAGTATTTT.

This sequence joins TRBV5-1 and TRBJ2-3, with a possible D match to TRBD2 (7 bases). V lost 7 bases and J 4 bases, leaving 16 bases between the germline ends. Germline V gene sequence: CDR1 SGHRS, CDR2 YFSETQ. The CDR3 extends over 14 amino acids. DNA of the CDR3: TGCGCCAGCCGGCGCGGAGGGGGGGCAGATACGCAGTATTTT. This sequence encodes CASRRGGGADTQYF. The whole variable domain, remainder taken from reference TRBV5-1 and TRBJ2-3, is KAGVTQTPRYLIKTRGQQVTLSCSPISGHRSVSWYQQTPGQGLQFLFEYFSETQRNKGNFPGRFSGRQFSNSRSEMNVSTLELGDSALYLCASRRGGGADTQYFGPGTRLTVL.

This clone has just a few counts. The V and J genes are TRBV28 and TRBJ1-2, with 9 bases fitting TRBD1. The CDR3 consists of 16 residues. The V segment lost 5 bases and the J segment 4 bases; nucleotides outside the gene matches: 11. CDR1 and CDR2 from the germline V gene are MDHEN and SYDVKM. The CDR3 bases are TGTGCCAGCAGTACAACCGGGACAGGGTCTCCCTATGGCTACACCTTC. Translating it yields CASSTTGTGSPYGYTF.

V gene TRBV7-3 combines with J gene TRBJ2-1; TRBD2 matches 9 bases. CDR3 length equals 14 residues. The J segment lost 9 bases and the V segment lost 1 base, leaving 4 bases of the junction unmatched. Looked up from germline, CDR1 is SGHTA and CDR2 is FQGTGA. CDR3 residues: CASSLNSGRGEQFF. Written as DNA, the CDR3 is TGTGCCAGCAGCTTAAATAGCGGGAGAGGTGAGCAGTTCTTC. Complete variable domain (other parts from reference TRBV7-3 and TRBJ2-1): GAGVSQTPSNKVTEKGKYVELRCDPISGHTALYWYRQSLGQGPEFLIYFQGTGAADDSGLPNDRFFAVRPEGSVSTLKIQRTERGDSAVYLCASSLNSGRGEQFFGPGTRLTVL.

This chain links TRBV9 with TRBJ1-1, with 9 bases matching TRBD1. The ends lost 3 bases at V and 3 bases at J; junction bases unmatched: 3. CDR1 is SGDLS, CDR2 YYNGEE, per germline. The CDR3 spans 14 residues. The CDR3 nucleotides are TGTGCCAGCAGCGCTGGACAGGGGTACACTGAAGCTTTCTTT. Its protein product is CASSAGQGYTEAFF.

V usage is TRBV5-5 and J usage is TRBJ1-1, with D perhaps matching TRBD1 (6 bases). The CDR3 length is 15 residues. Germline V gives CDR1 SGHKS, CDR2 YYEKEE (reference sequence). With 3 bases removed from V and 4 bases from J, the gap between germline ends came to 16 bases. As DNA, the CDR3 is TGTGCCAGCAGCTCCTTACAGGGTTTGGGCACTGAAGCTTTCTTT. Translated, it gives CASSSLQGLGTEAFF.